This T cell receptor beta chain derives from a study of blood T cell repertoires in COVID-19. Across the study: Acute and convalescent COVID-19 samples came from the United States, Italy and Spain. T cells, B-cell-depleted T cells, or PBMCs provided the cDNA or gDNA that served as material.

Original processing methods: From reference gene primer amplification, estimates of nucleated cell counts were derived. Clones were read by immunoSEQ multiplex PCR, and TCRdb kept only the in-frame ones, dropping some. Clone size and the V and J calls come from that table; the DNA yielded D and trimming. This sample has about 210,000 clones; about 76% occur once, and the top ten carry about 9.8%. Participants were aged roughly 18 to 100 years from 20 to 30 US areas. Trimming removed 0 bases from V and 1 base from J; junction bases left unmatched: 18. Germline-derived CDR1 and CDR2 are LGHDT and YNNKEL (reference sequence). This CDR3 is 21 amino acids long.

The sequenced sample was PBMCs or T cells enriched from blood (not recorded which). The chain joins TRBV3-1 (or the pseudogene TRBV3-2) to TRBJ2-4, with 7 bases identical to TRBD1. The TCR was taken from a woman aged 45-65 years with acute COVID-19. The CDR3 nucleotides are TGTGCCAGCAGCCAAGATTTCGTTTGTCGACAGGGAGAATTGGCCAAAAACATTCAGTACTTC. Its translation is CASSQDFVCRQGELAKNIQYF.